This T cell receptor (beta chain) stems from a study of OX40 agonist ivuxolimab in advanced cancers. Whole-study context: As their treatment, patients were administered ivuxolimab, an agonistic anti-OX40 (CD134) antibody. Partial responses were seen in three patients, one with hepatocellular carcinoma and two with cutaneous melanoma.

Study-level points and caveats: At doses 0.1 to 3.0 mg/kg, CD4+ and CD8+ clones expanded. The antigens recognized by the expanded peripheral T cells, that is their antigen specificity, were not determined.

The assay was immunoSEQ multiplex PCR, and TCRdb's table has in-frame clones only and misses some. This table holds some 46,000 clones, approximately 88% found once. V was trimmed by 2 bases and J by 5 bases, leaving 10 bases between them. The CDR3 length is 13 residues. Germline values: CDR1 SGHDT, CDR2 YYEEEE. Note on this clone: Its antigen remains unidentified.

The rearrangement uses TRBV5-6 and TRBJ2-5; D gene uncertain. Source: CD4+ or CD8+ T cells sorted from blood, taken in a trial of the OX40 agonist ivuxolimab. The sequence was obtained from an adult with an advanced solid tumor such as melanoma, head and neck, liver or kidney cancer. CDR3 DNA: TGTGCCAGCAGCTTAAGTGAGCCCGAGACCCAGTACTTC. The encoded protein is CASSLSEPETQYF.